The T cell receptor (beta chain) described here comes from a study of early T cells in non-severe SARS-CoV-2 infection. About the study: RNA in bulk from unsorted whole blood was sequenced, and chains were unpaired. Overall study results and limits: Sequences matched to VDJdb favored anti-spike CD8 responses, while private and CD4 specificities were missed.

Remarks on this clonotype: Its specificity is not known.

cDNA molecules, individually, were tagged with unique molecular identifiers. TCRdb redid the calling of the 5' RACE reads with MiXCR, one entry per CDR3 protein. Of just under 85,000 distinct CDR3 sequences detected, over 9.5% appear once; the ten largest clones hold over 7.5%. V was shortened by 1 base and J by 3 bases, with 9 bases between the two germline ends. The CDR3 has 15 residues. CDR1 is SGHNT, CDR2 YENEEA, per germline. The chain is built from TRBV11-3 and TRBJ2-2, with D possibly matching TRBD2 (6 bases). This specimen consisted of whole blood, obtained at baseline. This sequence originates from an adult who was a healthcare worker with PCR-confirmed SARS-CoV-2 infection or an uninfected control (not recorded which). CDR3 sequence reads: CASSLGLAHTGELFF. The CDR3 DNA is TGTGCCAGCAGCTTAGGGCTAGCGCACACCGGGGAGCTGTTTTTT.